This T cell receptor (beta chain) came from a study of human T cells and chemical hapten exposure. Study-level information: On approximately 2 cm by approximately 2 cm of upper inner arm skin, sensitization was performed with 2% DPC.

Trimming cost V 3 bases and J 3 bases, with 11 bases left between them. CDR1 and CDR2 (germline): SGHVS, FQNEAQ. The CDR3 covers 14 residues. A remark on this clonotype: Its antigen is undetermined. Possible read error: a much larger clone is one base away. This likely comes from a read error, as the CDR3 has no conserved phenylalanine or tryptophan at its end.

Stated time point: pre-sensitization, week 0. As to treatment: therapeutic diphenylcyclopropenone sensitization with weekly scalp DPC. General observations from the study: Alopecia in all donors means immunity may differ from healthy individuals. Relative to controls, expanded TCRs formed significantly more large CDR3 similarity clusters.

The library gave individual cDNA molecules unique molecular identifiers. MiXCR was run by TCRdb on the RACE reads, yielding one entry per CDR3 protein. The table records tens of thousands of distinct CDR3 sequences, 8% to 10% of them present only once. Sequencing used whole blood, obtained in connection with sensitization to the hapten diphenylcyclopropenone (DPC). The sequence derives from a woman aged 40 to 50 with alopecia areata. Some clones in this sample may be carry-over from other donors' samples. The V call is TRBV7-8, the J call TRBJ2-5, with D possibly matching TRBD2 (5 bases). The CDR3 region is CASSFSGLEETQYL. CDR3 in DNA: TGTGCCAGCAGCTTCTCCGGACTGGAAGAGACCCAGTACCTC.